This T cell receptor beta chain was obtained from a study of metastatic and nonmetastatic thyroid tumors. Study-level information: It was across blood and tumor or nodule tissue from malignant and benign thyroid patients that repertoires were compared.

The ends were cut back, 2 bases at V and 6 bases at J, with 10 bases in the middle. The CDR3 is 14 residues long. Germline CDR1 is SNHLY and CDR2 is FYNNEI. This clone was seen at least ten times. As originally analysed: In papillary thyroid cancer, a distant-metastasis classifier was built using CDR3 differences across clinicopathological groups. TCRdb re-called the PCR reads with MiXCR. TCRdb's processing, not the authors' own work, is the source of the V and J calls. The repertoire consists of 43,000 or so clones, with roughly 3.9% occurring once and the leading ten covering about 9.8%. Prior to thyroid surgery, none of the patients had received any treatment.

The chain links TRBV2 to TRBJ2-2; tentatively, D is TRBD2 (5 bases). The source is a female donor with papillary thyroid cancer or a benign thyroid nodule (not recorded which). Some clones in this sample may be carry-over from other donors' samples. The sample taken for sequencing was blood. CDR3 in amino acids: CASSEIAKAGELFF. CDR3 bases: TGTGCCAGCAGTGAAATAGCGAAAGCCGGGGAGCTGTTTTTT.